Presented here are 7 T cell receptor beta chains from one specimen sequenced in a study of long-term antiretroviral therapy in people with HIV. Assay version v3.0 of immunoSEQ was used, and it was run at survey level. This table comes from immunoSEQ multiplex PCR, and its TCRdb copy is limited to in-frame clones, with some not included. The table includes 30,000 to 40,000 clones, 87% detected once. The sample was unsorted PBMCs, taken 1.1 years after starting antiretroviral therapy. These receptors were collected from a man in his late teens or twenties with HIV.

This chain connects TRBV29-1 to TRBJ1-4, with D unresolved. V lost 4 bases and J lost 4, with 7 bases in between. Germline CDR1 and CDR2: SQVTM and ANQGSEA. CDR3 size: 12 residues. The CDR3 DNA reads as TGCAGCGTTGCCGCAGATAATGAAAAACTGTTTTTT. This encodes CSVAADNEKLFF.

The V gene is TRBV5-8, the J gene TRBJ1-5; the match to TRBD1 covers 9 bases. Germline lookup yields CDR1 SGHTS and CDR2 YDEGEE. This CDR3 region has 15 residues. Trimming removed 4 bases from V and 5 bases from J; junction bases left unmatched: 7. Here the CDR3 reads CASSLDRGKYQPQHF. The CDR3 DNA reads TGTGCCAGCAGCCTGGACAGGGGAAAGTATCAGCCCCAGCATTTT.

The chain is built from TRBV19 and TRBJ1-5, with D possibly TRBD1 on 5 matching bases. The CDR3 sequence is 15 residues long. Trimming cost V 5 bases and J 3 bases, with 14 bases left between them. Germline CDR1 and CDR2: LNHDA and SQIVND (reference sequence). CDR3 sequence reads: CASSLRDGNNQPQHF. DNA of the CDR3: TGTGCCAGTAGTCTTCGGGACGGCAACAATCAGCCCCAGCATTTT.

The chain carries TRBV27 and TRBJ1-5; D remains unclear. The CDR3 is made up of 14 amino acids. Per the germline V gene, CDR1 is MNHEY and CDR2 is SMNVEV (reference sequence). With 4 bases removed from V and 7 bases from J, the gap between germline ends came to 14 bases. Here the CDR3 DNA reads TGTGCCAGCAGTTCTAGGGTTTCGGGGCAGCCCCAGCATTTT. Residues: CASSSRVSGQPQHF.

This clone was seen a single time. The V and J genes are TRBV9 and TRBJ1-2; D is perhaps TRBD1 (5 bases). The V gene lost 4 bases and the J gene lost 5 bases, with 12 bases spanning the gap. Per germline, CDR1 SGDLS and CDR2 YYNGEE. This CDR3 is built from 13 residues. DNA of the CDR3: TGTGCCAGCAGCCCGCTGACAGAATATGGCTACACCTTC. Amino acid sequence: CASSPLTEYGYTF.

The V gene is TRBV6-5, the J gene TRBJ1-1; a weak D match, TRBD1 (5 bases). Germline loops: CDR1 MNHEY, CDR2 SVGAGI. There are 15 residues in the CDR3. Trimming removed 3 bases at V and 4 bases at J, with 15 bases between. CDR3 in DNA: TGTGCCAGCAGTTATGAGGTCGGTAGGGGCACTGAAGCTTTCTTT. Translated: CASSYEVGRGTEAFF.

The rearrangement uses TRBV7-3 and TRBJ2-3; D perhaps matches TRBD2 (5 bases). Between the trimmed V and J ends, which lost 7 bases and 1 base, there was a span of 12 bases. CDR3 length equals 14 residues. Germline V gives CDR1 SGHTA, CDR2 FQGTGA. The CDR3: CASTDMRGTDTQYF. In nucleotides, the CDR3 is TGTGCCAGCACGGATATGCGGGGCACAGATACGCAGTATTTT.